Sequencing of this T cell receptor beta chain was carried out in a study of blood T cell repertoires in COVID-19. Looking at the study overall: COVID-19 samples, acute and convalescent, were from the United States, Italy and Spain. PBMCs, B-cell-depleted T cells, or T cells were the source of the cDNA or gDNA that made up the material.

Seattle enrolled patients during active infection and tracked them longitudinally. Original methodology: By means of reference gene primer amplification, nucleated cell counts were estimated. This table comes from immunoSEQ multiplex PCR, and its TCRdb copy is limited to in-frame clones, with some not included. V and J calls and clone size are those listed in that table; D and trimming were worked out from the DNA. The table lists roughly 140,000 clones, about 85% of them singletons. Trimming cost V 3 bases and J 9 bases; bases outside gene matches: 1. This CDR3 contains 13 residues. Germline CDR1 and CDR2: SGHRS and YFSETQ.

The chain uses TRBV5-1 and TRBJ1-6; 9 positions match TRBD1. The sequence came from a woman in her fifties or sixties with COVID-19, enrolled during active disease. Sequencing used peripheral blood. The CDR3 sequence: CASSWGQGSPLHF. The CDR3 DNA is TGCGCCAGCAGCTGGGGACAGGGTTCACCCCTCCACTTT.